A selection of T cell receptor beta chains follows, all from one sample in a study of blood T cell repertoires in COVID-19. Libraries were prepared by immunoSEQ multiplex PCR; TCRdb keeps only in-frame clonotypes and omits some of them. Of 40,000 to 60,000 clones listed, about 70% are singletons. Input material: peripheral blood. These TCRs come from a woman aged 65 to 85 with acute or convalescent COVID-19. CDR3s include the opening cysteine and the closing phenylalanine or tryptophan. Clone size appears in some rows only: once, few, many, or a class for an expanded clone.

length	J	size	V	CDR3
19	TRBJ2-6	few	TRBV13	CASSLVESAKGSGANVLTF
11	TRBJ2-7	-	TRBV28	CASSRSYEQYF
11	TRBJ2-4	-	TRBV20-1	CSARGPNIQYF
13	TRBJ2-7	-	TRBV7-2	CASSLGTPHSLEF
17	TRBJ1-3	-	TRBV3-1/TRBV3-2	CASSQDRGAGSGNTIYF
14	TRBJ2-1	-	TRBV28	CASRPSARYNEQFF
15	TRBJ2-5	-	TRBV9	CASSARRDSRETQYF
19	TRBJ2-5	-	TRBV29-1	CSVPPGLAGGGVFGETQYF
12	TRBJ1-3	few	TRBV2	CASNTKTGSLYF
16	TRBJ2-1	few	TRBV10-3	CAISESSPSSYNEQFF
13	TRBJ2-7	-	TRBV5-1	CASSLGGGREQYF
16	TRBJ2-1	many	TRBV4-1	CASSQVPAGVGNEQFF
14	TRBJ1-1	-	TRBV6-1	CASSEIMRDTEAFF
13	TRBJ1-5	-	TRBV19	CASSNRAGQPQHF
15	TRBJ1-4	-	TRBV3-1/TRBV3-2	CASSLMTGGNEKLFF
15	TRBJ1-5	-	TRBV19	CASSAGTGMGQPQHF
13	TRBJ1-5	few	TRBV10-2	CASSPDRVQPQHF
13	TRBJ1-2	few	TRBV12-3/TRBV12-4	CASTDRGDYGYTF
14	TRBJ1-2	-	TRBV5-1	CASSWGQFNYGYTF
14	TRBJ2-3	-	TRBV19	CASSLRAATDTQYF
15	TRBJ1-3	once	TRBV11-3	CASSLDPPRGNTIYF
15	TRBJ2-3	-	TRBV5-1	CASSLQGGGTDTQYF
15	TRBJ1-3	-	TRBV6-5	CASRTLQGPGNTIYF
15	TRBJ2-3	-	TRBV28	CASSLLAFRRDTQYF
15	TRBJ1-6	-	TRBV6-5	CASSYSIGGRSPLHF
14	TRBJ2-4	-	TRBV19	CASSPGLVKNIQYF
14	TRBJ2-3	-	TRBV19	CASSSTGSTDTQYF
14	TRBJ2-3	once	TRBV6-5	CASTLGVWTDTQYF
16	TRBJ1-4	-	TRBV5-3	CARSLDIRVANEKLFF
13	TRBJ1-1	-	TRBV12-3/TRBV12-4	CASSRQQGAKAFF
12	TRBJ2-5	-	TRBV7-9	CATTGAQETQYF
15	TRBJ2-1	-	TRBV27	CASRPRLAGNNEQFF
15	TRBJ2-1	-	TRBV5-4	CASSLAWQAGNEQFF
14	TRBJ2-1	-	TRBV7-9	CASSLGASYNEQFF
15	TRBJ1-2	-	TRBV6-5	CASSPGSGDGDGYTF
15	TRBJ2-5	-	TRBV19	CASSRETSERETQYF
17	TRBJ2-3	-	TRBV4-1	CASSRLSGGEIGDTQYF
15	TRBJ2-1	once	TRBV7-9	CASSSERERGNEQFF
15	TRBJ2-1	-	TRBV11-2	CASSLVRGRLREQFF
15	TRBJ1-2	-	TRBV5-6	CASSLGARNNYGYTF
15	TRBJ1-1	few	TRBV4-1	CASSQDYSKNTEAFF
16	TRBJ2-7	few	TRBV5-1	CASSLALGTGVHEQYF
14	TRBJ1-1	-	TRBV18	CASSASRGNTEAFF
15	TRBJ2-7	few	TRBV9	CASSVTAGDTYEQYF
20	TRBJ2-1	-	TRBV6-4	CTAASGDIPNNTIHYNEQFF
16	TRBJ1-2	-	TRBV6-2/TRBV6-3	CASSYWDRYRVRGYTF
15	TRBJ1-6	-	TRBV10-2	CASSESTGSNSPLHF
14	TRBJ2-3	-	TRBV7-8	CASSTGPYTDTQYF
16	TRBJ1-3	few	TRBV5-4	CASSLYQGARGNTIYF
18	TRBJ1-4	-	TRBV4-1	CASSLGTGATATNEKLFF
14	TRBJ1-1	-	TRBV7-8	CASSLGEDDTEAFF
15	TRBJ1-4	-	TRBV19	CASSRPGGAGEKLFF
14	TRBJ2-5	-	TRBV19	CASSIGGGEETQYF
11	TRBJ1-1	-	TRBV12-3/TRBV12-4	CASNQGSGAFF
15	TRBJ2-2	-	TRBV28	CASSSLEVDTGELFF